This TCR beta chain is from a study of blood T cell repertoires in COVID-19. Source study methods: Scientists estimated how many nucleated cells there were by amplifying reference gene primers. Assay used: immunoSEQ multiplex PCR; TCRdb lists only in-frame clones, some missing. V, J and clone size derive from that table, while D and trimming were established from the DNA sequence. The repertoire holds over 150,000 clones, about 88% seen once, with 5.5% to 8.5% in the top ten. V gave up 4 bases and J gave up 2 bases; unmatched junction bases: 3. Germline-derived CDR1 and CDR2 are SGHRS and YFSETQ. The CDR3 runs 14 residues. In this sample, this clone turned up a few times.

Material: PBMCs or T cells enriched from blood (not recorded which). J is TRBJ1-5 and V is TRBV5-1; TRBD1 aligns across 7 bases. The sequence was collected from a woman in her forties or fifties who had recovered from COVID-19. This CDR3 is CASSLGTGNQPQHF. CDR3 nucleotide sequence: TGCGCCAGCAGCCTCGGGACAGGCAATCAGCCCCAGCATTTT.